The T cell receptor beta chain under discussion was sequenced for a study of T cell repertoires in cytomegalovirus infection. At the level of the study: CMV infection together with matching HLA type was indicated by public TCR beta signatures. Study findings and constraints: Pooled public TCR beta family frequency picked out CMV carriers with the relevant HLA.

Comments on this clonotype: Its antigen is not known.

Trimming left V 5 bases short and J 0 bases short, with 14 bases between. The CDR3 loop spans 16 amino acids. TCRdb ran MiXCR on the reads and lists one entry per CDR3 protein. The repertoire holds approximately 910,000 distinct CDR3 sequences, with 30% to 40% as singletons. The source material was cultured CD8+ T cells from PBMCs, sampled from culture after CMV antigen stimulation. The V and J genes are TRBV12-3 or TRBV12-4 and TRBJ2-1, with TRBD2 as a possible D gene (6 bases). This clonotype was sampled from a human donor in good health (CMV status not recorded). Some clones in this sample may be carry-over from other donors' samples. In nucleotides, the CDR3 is TGTGCCAGCAGTGCGCCGGGACTCCTCTCCTACAATGAGCAGTTCTTC. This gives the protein CASSAPGLLSYNEQFF.